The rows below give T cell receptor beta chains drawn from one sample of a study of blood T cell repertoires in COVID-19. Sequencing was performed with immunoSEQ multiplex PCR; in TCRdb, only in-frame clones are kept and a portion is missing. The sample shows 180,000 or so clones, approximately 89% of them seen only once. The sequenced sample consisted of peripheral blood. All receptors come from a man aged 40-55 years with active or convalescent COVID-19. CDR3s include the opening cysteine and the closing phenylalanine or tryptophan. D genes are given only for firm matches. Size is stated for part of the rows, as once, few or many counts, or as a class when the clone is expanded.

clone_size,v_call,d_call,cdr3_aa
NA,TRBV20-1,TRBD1,CSASATGGSEKLFF
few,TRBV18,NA,CASSAARGGNTIYF
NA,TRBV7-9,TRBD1,CASSLGDRDDEKLFF
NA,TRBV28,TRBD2,CASSISLGGVSYEQYF
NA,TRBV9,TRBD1,CASSVPRTGEAGELFF
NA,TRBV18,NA,CASSSTEWRVTDTQYF
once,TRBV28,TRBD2,CAGRTSGGYEQYF
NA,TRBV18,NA,CASSPTRAGNTIYF
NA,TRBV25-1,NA,CAMGDTNTGELFF
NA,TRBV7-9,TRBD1,CASSLGRQGGNSPLHF
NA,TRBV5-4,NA,CASSLGGMLVLNTEAFF
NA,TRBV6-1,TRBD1,CASSERDSFFNGYTF
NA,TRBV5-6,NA,CASSLGVRGGEEQYF
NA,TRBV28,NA,CASRPGIQGENSPLHF
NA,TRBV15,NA,CATSRELGSYNQPQHF
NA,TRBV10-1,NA,CASSESSGGVSGNTIYF
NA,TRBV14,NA,CASSLRGQQPNYGYTF
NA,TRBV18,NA,CASSPQEGSATEAFF
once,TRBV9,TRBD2,CASSVRIGLAPNTGELFF
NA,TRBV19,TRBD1,CASRSRGQGSSGSPLHF
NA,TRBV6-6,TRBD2,CASSPRAGRGETQYF
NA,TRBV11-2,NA,CASSLRRALSYNEQFF